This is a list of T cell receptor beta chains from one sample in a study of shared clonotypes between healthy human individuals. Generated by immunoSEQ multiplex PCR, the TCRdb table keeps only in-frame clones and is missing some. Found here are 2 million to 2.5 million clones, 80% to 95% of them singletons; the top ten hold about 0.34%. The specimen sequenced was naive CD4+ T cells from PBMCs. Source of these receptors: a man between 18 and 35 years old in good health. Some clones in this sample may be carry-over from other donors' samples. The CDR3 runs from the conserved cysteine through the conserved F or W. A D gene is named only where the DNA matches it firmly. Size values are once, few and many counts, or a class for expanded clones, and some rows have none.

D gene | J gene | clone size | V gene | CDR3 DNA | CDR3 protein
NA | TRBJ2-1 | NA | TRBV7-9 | TGTGCCAGCAGCTTACCTCCAGTACAAGAGCAGTTCTTC | CASSLPPVQEQFF
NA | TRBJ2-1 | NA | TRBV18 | TGTGCCAGCTCACCACCATCACGTAAAGAGCAGTTCTTC | CASSPPSRKEQFF
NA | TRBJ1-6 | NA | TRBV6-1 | TGTGCCAGCAGCTTCCGGGACACCGATAATTCACCCCTCCACTTT | CASSFRDTDNSPLHF
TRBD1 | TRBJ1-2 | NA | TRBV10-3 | TGTGCCATCGGTAAACAACAGGGGGCCTGGGGCTACACCTTC | CAIGKQQGAWGYTF
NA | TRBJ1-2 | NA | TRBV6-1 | TGTGCCAGCAGTGAAGTTTTAAGTGGCGAACTGGGAGGCTACACCTTC | CASSEVLSGELGGYTF
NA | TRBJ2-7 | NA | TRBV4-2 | TGTGCCAGCAGCACTAAGTCCGACGGATACGAGCAGTACTTC | CASSTKSDGYEQYF
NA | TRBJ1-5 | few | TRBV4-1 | TGCGCCAGCAGCCTGGGACTAGGCAATCAGCCCCAGCATTTT | CASSLGLGNQPQHF
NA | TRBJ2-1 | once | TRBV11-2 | TGTGCCAGCAGCTCCCTCCGTTCCACCCGCGACAATGAGCAGTTCTTC | CASSSLRSTRDNEQFF
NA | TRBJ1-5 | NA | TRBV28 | TGTGCCAGCAGCAAGGGTGCGCAGCCCCAGCATTTT | CASSKGAQPQHF
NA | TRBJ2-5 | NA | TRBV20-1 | TGCAGTGGAGGGGAGACCCAGTACTTC | CSGGETQYF